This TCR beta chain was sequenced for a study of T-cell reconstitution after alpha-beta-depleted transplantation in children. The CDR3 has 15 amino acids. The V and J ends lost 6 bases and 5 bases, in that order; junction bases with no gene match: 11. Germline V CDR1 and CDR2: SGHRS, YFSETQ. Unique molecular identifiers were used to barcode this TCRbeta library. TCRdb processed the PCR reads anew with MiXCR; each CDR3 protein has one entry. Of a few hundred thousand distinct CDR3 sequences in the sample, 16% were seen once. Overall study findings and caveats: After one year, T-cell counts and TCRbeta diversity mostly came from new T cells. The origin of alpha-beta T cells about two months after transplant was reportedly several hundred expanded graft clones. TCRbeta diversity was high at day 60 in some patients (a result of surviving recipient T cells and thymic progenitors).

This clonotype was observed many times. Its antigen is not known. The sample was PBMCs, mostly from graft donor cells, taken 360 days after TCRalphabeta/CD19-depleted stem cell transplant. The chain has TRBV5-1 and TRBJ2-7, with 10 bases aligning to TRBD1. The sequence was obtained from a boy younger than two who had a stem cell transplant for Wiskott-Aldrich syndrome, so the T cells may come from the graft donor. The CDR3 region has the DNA TGCGCCAGCACCCCCCGGGACAGGGGCATAGACGAGCAGTACTTC. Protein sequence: CASTPRDRGIDEQYF.